This T cell receptor (beta chain) is from a study of CXCR3-negative and CXCR3-positive naive CD8 T cells. Study-wide findings and caveats: Similar TRBV-TRBJ usage was seen in naive cells (both CXCR3-negative and CXCR3-positive), but memory cells differed. TRB CDR3 properties were used to infer TCR strength, and surface CD5 was comparable between naive subsets.

Regarding this clonotype: Antigen unknown.

Naive CD8+ T cells displayed a CD45RO-CCR7+CD27+CD95- phenotype. The germline V gene encodes CDR1 MDHEN and CDR2 SYDVKM. The CDR3 spans 14 residues. UMI-tagged TRB cDNA libraries were built via 5' RACE. TCRdb reprocessed the 5' RACE reads; each CDR3 protein has one entry and no DNA is given. The sample data list about 130,000 distinct CDR3 sequences. The chain joins TRBV28 to TRBJ2-7; the TCRdb call, TRBD1, lacks DNA for checking. The specimen was naive CXCR3- CD8+ T cells from blood. Subset noted: CD45RO-CCR7+CD27+CD95- naive CD8+ T cells lacking CXCR3 (TNR3-). The receptor's source is a human donor in good health. Some clones in this sample may be carry-over from other donors' samples. The CDR3: CASSSDRVSYEQYF.